This T cell receptor beta chain came from a study of beta chain features in type 1 diabetes. On the study more broadly: Patients looked much like healthy donors when it came to age, gender and cell yields. Whole-study results and caveats: In the patient group, naive, central memory and Treg TCRB repertoires seemed more alike than in the healthy donor group.

The entirety of the isolated RNA underwent reverse transcription, so expressed TCRB transcripts were sequenced. Here immunoSEQ multiplex PCR was the method, and the copy in TCRdb shows in-frame clones only, minus some. The repertoire holds 250,000 to 300,000 clones, with roughly 8% as singletons. CD4+ naive, central memory, regulatory and stem cell-like memory cells were sorted via CD45RO/CCR7/CD25/CD127/CD95/CD27. Each sorted fraction was over 98% pure. Points on this clone: Its antigen is not known.

The CDR3 totals 13 residues. Germline V lookup: CDR1 LGHNA, CDR2 YNFKEQ. The V end was cut by 3 bases, the J end by 7 bases, with 12 bases between. This rearrangement joins TRBV4-2 to TRBJ1-1; maybe TRBD1 (6 bases). This clonotype was sampled from a woman aged 18-30 years in good health. The sequencing sample was made of central memory CD4+ T cells from blood. This chain's CDR3 is CASSQDGGLEAFF. The CDR3 DNA reads as TGTGCCAGCAGCCAGGACGGGGGGCTTGAAGCTTTCTTT.